Following are 13 T cell receptor beta chains from one sample sequenced in a study of cytomegalovirus exposure and HLA in healthy donors. The study ran its PCR with 60 Vbeta and 13 Jbeta primers. Data came from immunoSEQ multiplex PCR; TCRdb stores just in-frame clones and leaves some out. The top ten hold approximately 2.4% of the sample, which has under 150,000 clones, approximately 83% seen once. The sample comprised PBMCs. These receptors all come from a male donor in good health and CMV-seronegative.

This chain uses TRBV4-1 with TRBJ2-7, with D tentatively TRBD1 (6 bases). V was shortened by 2 bases and J by 7 bases, with 21 bases between the two germline ends. There are 16 residues in the CDR3. The V gene's germline CDR1 is MGHRA and CDR2 YSYEKL. The CDR3, as DNA: TGCGCCAGCAGCCAAACACTGATGACAGGAACGGGAGAGCAGTACTTC. Translated: CASSQTLMTGTGEQYF.

This clone appeared a single time. The CDR3, as DNA: TGTGCCAGCAGTTCCGGGACAGGGGTTGGCTACACCTTC. This codes for CASSSGTGVGYTF. The V gene is TRBV2, the J gene TRBJ1-2; the match to TRBD1 covers 10 bases. CDR1 SNHLY and CDR2 FYNNEI come from the germline V gene. CDR3 length: 13 residues. V lost 5 bases and J lost 7; bases outside the gene matches: 4.

This CDR3 is CASSRFNEGSPNYGYTF. CDR3 nucleotides: TGTGCCAGCAGTCGTTTCAATGAGGGAAGCCCTAACTATGGCTACACCTTC. The rearrangement joins TRBV2 to TRBJ1-2; the D is unclear. The V and J ends lost 5 bases and 0 bases respectively, with 19 bases between them. The CDR3 sequence is 17 residues long. CDR1 and CDR2 (germline): SNHLY, FYNNEI.

The rearrangement uses TRBV5-6 and TRBJ2-7; TRBD2 aligns across 11 bases. From germline, CDR1 is SGHDT and CDR2 YYEEEE. The CDR3 contains 15 residues. Unmatched junction bases numbered 9, after V lost 4 bases and J lost 6 bases. CDR3 nucleotide sequence: TGTGCCAGCAGCCCGTTAGCGGGAGGGCGTTCCGAGCAGTACTTC. This encodes CASSPLAGGRSEQYF.

This chain uses TRBV7-8 with TRBJ2-7; tentative D call: TRBD1 (6 bases). CDR3 length: 15 residues. Per the germline V gene, CDR1 is SGHVS and CDR2 is FQNEAQ. Trimming took 2 bases from V and 0 from J, leaving 11 bases between them. The CDR3 spells CASSLNVDSSYEQYF. The CDR3, as DNA: TGTGCCAGCAGCTTAAATGTGGACAGCTCCTACGAGCAGTACTTC.

The gene calls are TRBV4-2 and TRBJ2-6, with D tentatively TRBD1 (6 bases). The CDR3 is 15 amino acids. The germline gives CDR1 LGHNA, CDR2 YNFKEQ. The germline V and J ends were trimmed by 6 bases and 0 bases, with 9 bases remaining between them. CDR3 loop: CASRQGGSGANVLTF. The DNA for the CDR3 is TGTGCCAGCAGACAGGGCGGCTCTGGGGCCAACGTCCTGACTTTC.

The chain carries TRBV28 and TRBJ2-7; 10 bases align to TRBD1. CDR1 and CDR2 (germline): MDHEN, SYDVKM. Losses at the gene ends were 6 bases for V and 3 bases for J; bases not matched to a gene: 5. This CDR3 is 14 amino acids long. This CDR3 reads CASRERTGGYEQYF. CDR3 DNA sequence: TGTGCCAGCAGAGAACGGACAGGGGGCTACGAGCAGTACTTC.

The chain joins TRBV11-2 to TRBJ1-2; no firm D call. Trimming stripped 3 bases from V and 2 bases from J, with 7 bases between. This CDR3 is 13 amino acids long. CDR1 is SGHAT, CDR2 FQNNGV, per germline. DNA for the CDR3: TGTGCCAGCAGCTTGGGCCAAAACTATGGCTACACCTTC. This encodes CASSLGQNYGYTF.

The chain carries TRBV27 and TRBJ1-1; no clear D gene. V lost 3 bases, J lost 1 base, and 9 bases lay in between. The CDR3 has 14 residues. The V gene's germline CDR1 is MNHEY and CDR2 SMNVEV (reference sequence). The CDR3 region has the DNA TGTGCCAGCAGTTTCTTAGGCGGGAACACTGAAGCTTTCTTT. Protein: CASSFLGGNTEAFF.

This sequence joins TRBV6-5 and TRBJ2-5; D remains unclear. Between the trimmed V and J ends, which lost 3 bases and 5 bases, there was a span of 16 bases. The CDR3 extends over 15 amino acids. The V gene's germline CDR1 is MNHEY and CDR2 SVGAGI. The CDR3 region has the DNA TGTGCCAGCAGTTATTTACATTCGGGTGCGGAGACCCAGTACTTC. It yields the protein CASSYLHSGAETQYF.

The V gene is TRBV9, the J gene TRBJ2-3; 10 bases map to TRBD2. V lost 6 bases, J lost 6 bases, and 10 bases stayed unmatched. This CDR3 region has 15 residues. The V gene's germline CDR1 is SGDLS and CDR2 YYNGEE. The CDR3 DNA reads TGTGCCAGCAACCCAGCGGGAGGGCACATTGATACGCAGTATTTT. Translated: CASNPAGGHIDTQYF.

The V gene is TRBV29-1, the J gene TRBJ1-2; 7 bases are a match to TRBD1. This CDR3 has 13 amino acids. Germline V gives CDR1 SQVTM, CDR2 ANQGSEA. V trimming: 8 bases; J trimming: 3 bases; junction bases outside the gene matches: 9. In DNA form, the CDR3 reads TGCAGCCTTATATCCACAGGGGACTATGGCTACACCTTC. This gives the protein CSLISTGDYGYTF.

In the case of this clone: One end of the junction varies from germline; a read error may be responsible. V is TRBV10-3 and J is TRBJ2-5, with 7 bases fitting TRBD2. Germline CDR1 is ENHRY and CDR2 is SYGVKD. CDR3 length: 14 amino acids. The CDR3 loop reads CAISAGGRESGGNF. The CDR3 region has the DNA TGTGCCATCAGCGCAGGCGGGCGGGAGTCTGGCGGGAACTTC.